A few counts support the clone carrying this TCR beta chain. This sample is part of a study of cytomegalovirus exposure and HLA in healthy donors. 13 Jbeta primers and 60 Vbeta primers were used for the PCR. Sequenced by immunoSEQ multiplex PCR; TCRdb stores in-frame clones only, minus some. The data contain 65,000 to 85,000 clones, over 65% of them seen just once; the ten biggest clones take up around 3%. This sequence was found in a middle-aged man in good health and CMV-seropositive. What was sequenced was PBMCs.

The CDR3 DNA reads TGTGCCAGCAGCCAAGAAACGGGACAGGGGGCGTTAGGTGAAAAACTGTTTTTT. Translating gives CASSQETGQGALGEKLFF. This sequence joins TRBV4-2 and TRBJ1-4, with 12 bases matching TRBD1. The length of the CDR3 is 18 residues. The germline gives CDR1 LGHNA, CDR2 YNFKEQ. V gave up 0 bases and J gave up 7 bases; unmatched junction bases: 9.